These T cell receptor beta chains were read from a single sample in a study of OX40 agonist ivuxolimab in advanced cancers. Here immunoSEQ multiplex PCR was the method, and the copy in TCRdb shows in-frame clones only, minus some. The sample yields some 48,000 clones, 70% to 90% seen once. Sequenced here: CD4+ or CD8+ T cells sorted from blood, sampled in a trial of the OX40 agonist ivuxolimab. The receptor source for this set is an adult with an advanced solid tumor such as melanoma, head and neck, liver or kidney cancer. CDR3s include the opening cysteine and the closing phenylalanine or tryptophan. Fields, in order: clone size, J gene, V gene, D gene, CDR3 protein, CDR3 DNA. The D gene is left open where the match is weak. The size entry is marked missing in some rows and otherwise reads once, few, many or a size class.

.,TRBJ2-5,TRBV5-1,TRBD2,CASSRTSGRETQYF,TGCGCCAGCAGCCGGACTAGCGGGAGGGAGACCCAGTACTTC
once,TRBJ2-1,TRBV19,.,CASSMGYNEQFF,TGTGCCAGTAGTATGGGCTACAATGAGCAGTTCTTC
once,TRBJ2-7,TRBV29-1,.,CSVAIRDSYEQYF,TGCAGCGTTGCCATACGGGACTCCTACGAGCAGTACTTC
.,TRBJ1-1,TRBV5-1,TRBD1,CASSLDPGGGGTEAFF,TGCGCCAGCAGCTTGGACCCAGGGGGGGGCGGCACTGAAGCTTTCTTT
.,TRBJ1-6,TRBV5-1,.,CASSLIGLKNNSPLHF,TGCGCCAGCAGCTTGATCGGGCTTAAAAATAATTCACCCCTCCACTTT
once,TRBJ1-2,TRBV19,.,CASSNRIPGRTNYGYTF,TGTGCCAGTAGTAATAGGATACCGGGACGGACTAACTATGGCTACACCTTC
.,TRBJ2-1,TRBV27,.,CASSLTGRNEQFF,TGTGCCAGCAGTTTAACAGGGAGGAATGAGCAGTTCTTC
.,TRBJ1-1,TRBV7-9,.,CASSLDGQKNTEAFF,TGTGCCAGCAGCTTAGATGGCCAGAAGAACACTGAAGCTTTCTTT
.,TRBJ1-1,TRBV25-1,.,CASSESYPTAEAFF,TGTGCCAGCAGTGAATCCTACCCGACCGCTGAAGCTTTCTTT
.,TRBJ2-7,TRBV27,TRBD1,CASKLGTGSSYEQYF,TGTGCCAGCAAGCTAGGGACAGGGAGCTCCTACGAGCAGTACTTC
few,TRBJ1-3,TRBV5-5,.,CASSYNPLYSGNTIYF,TGTGCCAGCAGCTATAATCCGCTCTACTCTGGAAACACCATATATTTT
.,TRBJ1-4,TRBV11-2,.,CASSPGGPREKLFF,TGTGCCAGCAGCCCCGGGGGGCCCCGCGAAAAACTGTTTTTT
.,TRBJ2-1,TRBV21-1,.,CASSKNQTPPWWEQFF,TGTGCCAGCAGCAAAAATCAGACACCCCCCTGGTGGGAGCAGTTCTTC
.,TRBJ2-2,TRBV7-3,.,CASSLTTTFNTGELFF,TGTGCCAGCAGCTTAACAACCACCTTCAACACCGGGGAGCTGTTTTTT
.,TRBJ2-1,TRBV25-1,TRBD2,CASRLAGGTYNEQFF,TGTGCCAGTAGACTAGCGGGAGGCACCTACAATGAGCAGTTCTTC
once,TRBJ2-1,TRBV5-1,TRBD1,CASSLDPGTGGNEQFF,TGCGCCAGCAGCTTGGATCCCGGGACAGGGGGCAATGAGCAGTTCTTC
few,TRBJ2-3,TRBV18,.,CASLQTGVGDTQYF,TGTGCCAGCCTCCAGACGGGAGTTGGGGATACGCAGTATTTT
.,TRBJ1-2,TRBV7-2,.,CASSPDSAPYGYTF,TGTGCCAGCAGCCCCGACAGTGCCCCATATGGCTACACCTTC
.,TRBJ1-1,TRBV28,.,CASSWVLDGAGDTEAFF,TGTGCCAGCAGTTGGGTCTTAGATGGGGCCGGAGACACTGAAGCTTTCTTT
.,TRBJ1-1,TRBV18,TRBD1,CASSHGQGRNTEAFF,TGTGCCAGCTCACATGGACAGGGAAGAAACACTGAAGCTTTCTTT
.,TRBJ2-7,TRBV28,.,CASSPTYEQYF,TGTGCCAGCAGTCCCACCTACGAGCAGTACTTC
few,TRBJ1-1,TRBV5-5,.,CASSLEAQARTEAFF,TGTGCCAGCAGCTTGGAGGCTCAGGCGCGCACTGAAGCTTTCTTT
once,TRBJ2-5,TRBV5-4,TRBD1,CASSSNQGAGKETQYF,TGTGCCAGCAGCTCAAACCAGGGGGCCGGGAAAGAGACCCAGTACTTC